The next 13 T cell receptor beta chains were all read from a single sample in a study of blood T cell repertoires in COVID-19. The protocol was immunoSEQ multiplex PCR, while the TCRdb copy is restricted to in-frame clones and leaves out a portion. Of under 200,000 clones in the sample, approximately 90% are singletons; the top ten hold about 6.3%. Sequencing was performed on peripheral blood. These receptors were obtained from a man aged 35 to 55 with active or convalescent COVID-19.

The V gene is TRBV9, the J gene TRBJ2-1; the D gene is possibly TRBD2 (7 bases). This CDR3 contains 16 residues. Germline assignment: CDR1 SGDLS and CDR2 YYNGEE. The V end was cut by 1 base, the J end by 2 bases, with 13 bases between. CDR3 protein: CASSVSGGPPYNEQFF. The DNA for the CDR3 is TGTGCCAGCAGCGTATCCGGGGGGCCTCCCTACAATGAGCAGTTCTTC.

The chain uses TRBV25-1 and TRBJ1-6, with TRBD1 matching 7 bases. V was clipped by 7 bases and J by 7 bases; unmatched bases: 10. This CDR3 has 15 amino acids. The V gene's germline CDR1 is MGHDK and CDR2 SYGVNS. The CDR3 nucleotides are TGTGCCAGCACGGCCAGACAGGGTTGGAATTCACCCCTCCACTTT. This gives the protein CASTARQGWNSPLHF. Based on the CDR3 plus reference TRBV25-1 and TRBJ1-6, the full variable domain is EADIYQTPRYLVIGTGKKITLECSQTMGHDKMYWYQQDPGMELHLIHYSYGVNSTEKGDLSSESTVSRIRTEHFPLTLESARPSHTSQYLCASTARQGWNSPLHFGNGTRLTVT.

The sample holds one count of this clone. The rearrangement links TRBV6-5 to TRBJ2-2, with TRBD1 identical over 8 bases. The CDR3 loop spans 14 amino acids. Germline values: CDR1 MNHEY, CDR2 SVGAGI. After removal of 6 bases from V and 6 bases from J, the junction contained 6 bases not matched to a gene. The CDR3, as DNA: TGTGCCAGCAGACCGGACAGGGCCGCCGGGGAGCTGTTTTTT. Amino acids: CASRPDRAAGELFF.

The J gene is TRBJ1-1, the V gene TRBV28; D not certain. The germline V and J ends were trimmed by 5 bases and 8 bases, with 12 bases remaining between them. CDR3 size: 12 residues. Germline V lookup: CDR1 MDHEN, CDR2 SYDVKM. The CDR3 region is CASSPEVHEAFF. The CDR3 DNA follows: TGTGCCAGCAGTCCAGAAGTACACGAAGCTTTCTTT.

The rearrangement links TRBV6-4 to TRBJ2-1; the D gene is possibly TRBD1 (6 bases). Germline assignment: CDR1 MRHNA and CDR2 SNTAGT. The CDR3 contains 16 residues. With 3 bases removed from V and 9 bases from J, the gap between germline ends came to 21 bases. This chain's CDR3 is CASSEDQGRPHREQFF. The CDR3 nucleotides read TGTGCCAGCAGTGAAGATCAGGGGCGTCCCCATCGTGAGCAGTTCTTC.

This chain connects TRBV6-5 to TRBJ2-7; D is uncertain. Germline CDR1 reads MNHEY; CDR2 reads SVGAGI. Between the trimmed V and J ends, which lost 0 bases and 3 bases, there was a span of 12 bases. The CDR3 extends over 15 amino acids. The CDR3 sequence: CASSYSILGDYEQYF. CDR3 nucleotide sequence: TGTGCCAGCAGTTACTCGATTCTCGGAGACTACGAGCAGTACTTC.

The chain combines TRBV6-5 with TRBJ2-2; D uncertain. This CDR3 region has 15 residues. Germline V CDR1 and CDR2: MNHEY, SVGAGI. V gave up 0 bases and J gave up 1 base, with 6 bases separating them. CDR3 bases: TGTGCCAGCAGTTACTCGAGAGGGAACACCGGGGAGCTGTTTTTT. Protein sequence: CASSYSRGNTGELFF.

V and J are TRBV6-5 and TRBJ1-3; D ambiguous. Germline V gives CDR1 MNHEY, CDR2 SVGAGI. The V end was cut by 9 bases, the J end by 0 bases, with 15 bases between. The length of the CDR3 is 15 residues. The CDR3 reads CASTEAVSSGNTIYF. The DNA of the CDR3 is TGTGCCAGTACTGAGGCAGTCAGCTCTGGAAACACCATATATTTT.

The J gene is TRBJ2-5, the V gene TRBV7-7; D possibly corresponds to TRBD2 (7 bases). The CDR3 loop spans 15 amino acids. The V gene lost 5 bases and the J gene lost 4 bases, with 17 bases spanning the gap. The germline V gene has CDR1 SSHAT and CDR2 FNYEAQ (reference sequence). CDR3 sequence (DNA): TGTGCCAGCAGCCCCGGGGGCGGGGGCTCAGAGACCCAGTACTTC. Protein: CASSPGGGGSETQYF.

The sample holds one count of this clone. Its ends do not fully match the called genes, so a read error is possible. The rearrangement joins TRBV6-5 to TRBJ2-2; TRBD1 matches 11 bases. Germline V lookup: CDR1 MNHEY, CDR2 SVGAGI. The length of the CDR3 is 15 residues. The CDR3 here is CAGRTGGEATGELFF. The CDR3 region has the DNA TGTGCCGGCAGGACAGGGGGCGAGGCCACCGGGGAGCTGTTTTTT.

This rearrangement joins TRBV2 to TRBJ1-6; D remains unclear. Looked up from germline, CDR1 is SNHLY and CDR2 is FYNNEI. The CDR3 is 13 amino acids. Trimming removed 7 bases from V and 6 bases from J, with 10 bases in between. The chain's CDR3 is CASIRNSNSPLHF. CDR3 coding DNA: TGTGCCAGCATCAGGAATTCTAATTCACCCCTCCACTTT.

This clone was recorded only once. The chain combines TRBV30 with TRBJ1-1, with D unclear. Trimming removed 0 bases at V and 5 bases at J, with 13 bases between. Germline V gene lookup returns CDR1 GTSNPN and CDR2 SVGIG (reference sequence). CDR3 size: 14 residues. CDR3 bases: TGTGCCTGGAGTGTACGACTGGCGAGGACTGAAGCTTTCTTT. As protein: CAWSVRLARTEAFF.

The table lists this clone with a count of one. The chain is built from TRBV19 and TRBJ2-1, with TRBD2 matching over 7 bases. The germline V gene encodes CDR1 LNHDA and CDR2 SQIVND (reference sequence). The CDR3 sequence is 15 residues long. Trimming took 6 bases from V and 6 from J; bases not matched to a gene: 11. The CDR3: CASRTTLGGINEQFF. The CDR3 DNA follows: TGTGCCAGTAGGACCACACTGGGGGGGATCAATGAGCAGTTCTTC.